The 14 T cell receptor beta chains in this list originate from one sample, sequenced in a study of control samples from healthy donors and cancer patients. Only in-frame clones appear in the TCRdb table, and some are missing; sequencing was by immunoSEQ multiplex PCR. Of approximately 180,000 clones listed, approximately 94% were seen once; the top ten hold 1.1% to 1.5%. Sequencing was done on a sample of blood. These receptors all come from a woman aged 18-29 years in good health.

The V call is TRBV10-1, the J call TRBJ2-6, with D tentatively TRBD2 (6 bases). The V and J ends lost 4 bases and 3 bases respectively, with 7 bases between them. The CDR3 consists of 14 residues. Germline values: CDR1 WNHNN, CDR2 SYGVQD (reference sequence). The DNA of the CDR3 is TGCGCCAGCAGTGGGGGGGTTGGGGCCAACGTCCTGACTTTC. Its translation is CASSGGVGANVLTF.

The V gene is TRBV6-6, the J gene TRBJ1-2; 7 bases fit TRBD1. This CDR3 has 12 amino acids. The V and J ends lost 7 bases and 7 bases, in that order; junction bases with no gene match: 6. In germline, CDR1 is MNHNY, CDR2 SVGAGI (reference sequence). CDR3 bases: TGTGCCAGCACAGGACAGGCCGGTGGCTACACCTTC. Translated: CASTGQAGGYTF.

The chain employs TRBV5-1 and TRBJ1-5, with D possibly being TRBD1 (5 bases). The V end was cut by 1 base, the J end by 5 bases, with 13 bases between. The CDR3 spans 15 residues. The germline gives CDR1 SGHRS, CDR2 YFSETQ. CDR3 sequence (DNA): TGCGCCAGCAGCTTGAGGGGTCTAGGGGATCAGCCCCAGCATTTT. Encoded protein: CASSLRGLGDQPQHF.

The chain combines TRBV11-2 with TRBJ1-2, with D unclear. There are 17 residues in the CDR3. Trimming cost V 4 bases and J 4 bases, with 22 bases left between them. Germline CDR1 is SGHAT and CDR2 is FQNNGV. As DNA, the CDR3 is TGTGCCAGCAGCTCTTCAGGAATGGGTACTCGGGGCTATGGCTACACCTTC. Amino acid sequence: CASSSSGMGTRGYGYTF.

J is TRBJ1-5 and V is TRBV6-5, with D maybe TRBD1 (5 bases). Germline V gene lookup returns CDR1 MNHEY and CDR2 SVGAGI. V was shortened by 5 bases and J by 5 bases, with 13 bases between the two germline ends. The CDR3 has 14 amino acids. The DNA for the CDR3 is TGTGCCAGCAGTCCCCTAAGGGGCGATCAGCCCCAGCATTTT. This codes for CASSPLRGDQPQHF.

V is TRBV11-3 and J is TRBJ2-1; D ambiguous. V dropped 2 bases and J dropped 1 base, with 6 bases sitting between them. This CDR3 region has 14 residues. Germline loops: CDR1 SGHNT, CDR2 YENEEA. CDR3 in DNA: TGTGCCAGCAGCTTACCTGGATCCTACAATGAGCAGTTCTTC. Translation gives CASSLPGSYNEQFF.

V is TRBV5-1 and J is TRBJ2-5, with D perhaps TRBD1 (7 bases). The V and J ends lost 0 bases and 5 bases respectively, with 17 bases between them. CDR1 and CDR2 (germline): SGHRS, YFSETQ. The CDR3 runs 16 residues. CDR3 protein: CASSLAPTGRDETQYF. As DNA, the CDR3 is TGCGCCAGCAGCTTGGCCCCGACAGGGCGGGACGAGACCCAGTACTTC.

J is TRBJ2-3 and V is TRBV28; maybe TRBD1 (6 bases). The CDR3 extends over 15 amino acids. Germline values: CDR1 MDHEN, CDR2 SYDVKM. Trimming pared 1 base from V and 3 bases from J, leaving 11 bases between. The chain's CDR3 is CASSLSGRGTDTQYF. The CDR3, as DNA: TGTGCCAGCAGTTTATCGGGAAGGGGGACAGATACGCAGTATTTT.

V gene TRBV2 combines with J gene TRBJ1-5, with TRBD1 matching over 9 bases. Trimming cost V 6 bases and J 2 bases; bases outside gene matches: 2. Germline V CDR1 and CDR2: SNHLY, FYNNEI. The CDR3 extends over 14 amino acids. CDR3 region: CASRRDRGNQPQHF. Here the CDR3 DNA reads TGTGCCAGCAGAAGGGACAGGGGCAATCAGCCCCAGCATTTT.

The gene calls are TRBV19 and TRBJ1-1; D is undetermined. Germline CDR1 reads LNHDA; CDR2 reads SQIVND (reference sequence). The CDR3 consists of 12 residues. With 3 bases removed from V and 5 bases from J, the gap between germline ends came to 7 bases. DNA for the CDR3: TGTGCCAGTAGTATGCGAGGGACTGAAGCTTTCTTT. This translates into CASSMRGTEAFF.

The V and J genes are TRBV6-5 and TRBJ1-1; unclear D gene. Trimming took off 5 bases at V and 5 bases at J, with 15 bases between the two ends. The CDR3 runs 14 residues. Germline CDR1 is MNHEY and CDR2 is SVGAGI. This chain's CDR3 is CASSTGPLGTEAFF. The CDR3 nucleotides are TGTGCCAGCAGTACCGGGCCCCTGGGAACTGAAGCTTTCTTT.

The chain employs TRBV6-5 and TRBJ2-2; maybe TRBD2 (6 bases). There are 16 residues in the CDR3. Germline V lookup: CDR1 MNHEY, CDR2 SVGAGI. V dropped 0 bases and J dropped 3 bases, with 11 bases sitting between them. Here the CDR3 reads CASSYSEGEDTGELFF. The DNA of the CDR3 is TGTGCCAGCAGTTACTCGGAAGGGGAGGACACCGGGGAGCTGTTTTTT.

The J gene is TRBJ2-3, the V gene TRBV11-2; 10 nucleotides line up with TRBD2. CDR3 size: 16 residues. Germline lookup yields CDR1 SGHAT and CDR2 FQNNGV. V dropped 3 bases and J dropped 2; count of bases not matched to a gene: 5. CDR3 residues: CASSFQAGGPTDTQYF. Here the CDR3 DNA reads TGTGCCAGCAGCTTCCAAGCGGGAGGGCCCACAGATACGCAGTATTTT.

The chain couples TRBV9 to TRBJ2-3, with 9 bases lining up with TRBD1. V dropped 5 bases and J dropped 2; count of bases not matched to a gene: 12. Looked up from germline, CDR1 is SGDLS and CDR2 is YYNGEE. The CDR3 has 17 amino acids. CDR3 DNA: TGTGCCAGCAGTGCGTACACCGGGACAGGGCCCACAGATACGCAGTATTTT. Protein sequence: CASSAYTGTGPTDTQYF.